This T cell receptor (beta chain) was captured by sequencing in a study of post-analysis software for immune sequencing data. General observations from the study: Compared with controls, patients had more of 4 to 6 TRBV segments, including TRBV5-6, TRBV5-1 and TRBV20-1.

CDR1 is DFQATT, CDR2 SNEGSKA, per germline (reference sequence). Deletions cut 2 bases from V and 0 bases from J, with 18 bases between. CDR3 length equals 17 residues. Unique molecular identifiers featured in each of the TCR beta cDNA libraries. TCRdb analysed the PCR reads with MiXCR anew, one entry per CDR3 protein. Of around 710,000 distinct CDR3 sequences listed, more than 45% are singletons. In regard to this clonotype: Its antigen is not known.

The sequenced sample was blood. This rearrangement joins TRBV20-1 to TRBJ2-3; TRBD2 is a possible D gene (5 bases). The TCR sequence derives from a girl aged 10 to 17 with multiple sclerosis. The CDR3 reads CSARKLRRRSSTDTQYF. CDR3 nucleotides: TGCAGTGCTAGAAAATTACGGAGGCGGTCTAGCACAGATACGCAGTATTTT.